This TCR beta chain comes out of a study of long-term antiretroviral therapy in people with HIV. Broader study findings: Despite increasing after ART, diversity remained lower than that of transplant donor controls. The clones with expansion before ART were dominant in the repertoire at all time points.

CDR1 and CDR2 (germline): MGHDK, SYGVNS. The V and J ends lost 7 bases and 9 bases respectively, with 13 bases between them. The length of the CDR3 is 12 residues. As for this clone: Its specificity is not known.

It was version v3.0 of the immunoSEQ assay that was run at survey level. Generated by immunoSEQ multiplex PCR, the TCRdb table keeps only in-frame clones and is missing some. The table has 30,000 or so clones, over 90% seen once. Sequences were derived from unsorted PBMCs, sampled about 6.5 years after starting antiretroviral therapy. The TCR comes from a woman aged 35 to 49 with HIV. The gene calls are TRBV25-1 and TRBJ2-1, with TRBD1 as a possible D gene (5 bases). The CDR3 reads CASIKGVSEQFF. DNA of the CDR3: TGTGCCAGCATTAAAGGGGTTAGTGAGCAGTTCTTC. Full variable domain (missing parts from reference TRBV25-1 and TRBJ2-1): EADIYQTPRYLVIGTGKKITLECSQTMGHDKMYWYQQDPGMELHLIHYSYGVNSTEKGDLSSESTVSRIRTEHFPLTLESARPSHTSQYLCASIKGVSEQFFGPGTRLTVL.